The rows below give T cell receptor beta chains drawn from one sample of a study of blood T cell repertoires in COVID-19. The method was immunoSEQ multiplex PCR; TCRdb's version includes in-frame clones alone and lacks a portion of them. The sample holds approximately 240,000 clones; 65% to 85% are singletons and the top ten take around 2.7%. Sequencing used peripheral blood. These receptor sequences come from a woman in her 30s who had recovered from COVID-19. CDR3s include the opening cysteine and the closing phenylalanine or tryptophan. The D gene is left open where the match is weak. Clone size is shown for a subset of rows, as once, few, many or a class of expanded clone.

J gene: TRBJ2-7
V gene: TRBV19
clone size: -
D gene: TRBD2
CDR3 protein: CASSSTSGESYEQYF
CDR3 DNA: TGTGCCAGTAGTTCGACTAGCGGGGAATCCTACGAGCAGTACTTC

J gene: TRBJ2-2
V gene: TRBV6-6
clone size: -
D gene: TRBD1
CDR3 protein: CASRHRKQGTGELFF
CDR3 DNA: TGTGCCAGCAGACACAGGAAACAGGGGACCGGGGAGCTGTTTTTT

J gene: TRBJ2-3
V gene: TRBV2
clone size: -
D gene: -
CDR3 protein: CASTGIAQDTQYF
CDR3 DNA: TGTGCCAGCACCGGGATAGCACAAGATACGCAGTATTTT

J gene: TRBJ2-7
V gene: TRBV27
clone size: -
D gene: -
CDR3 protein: CASSPGTRTFSYEQYF
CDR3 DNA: TGTGCCAGCAGTCCCGGGACTCGTACCTTCTCCTACGAGCAGTACTTC

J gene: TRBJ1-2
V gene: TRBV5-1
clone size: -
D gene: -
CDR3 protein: CASSLGWRAHGYTF
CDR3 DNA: TGCGCCAGCAGCTTGGGGTGGCGGGCCCATGGCTACACCTTC

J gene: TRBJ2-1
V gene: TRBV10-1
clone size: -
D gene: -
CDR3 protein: CASGSGLNEQFF
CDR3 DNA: TGCGCCAGTGGATCGGGGTTGAATGAGCAGTTCTTC

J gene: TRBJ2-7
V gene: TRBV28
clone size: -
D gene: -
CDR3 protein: CASSQYEQYF
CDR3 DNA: TGTGCCAGCTCCCAATACGAGCAGTACTTC

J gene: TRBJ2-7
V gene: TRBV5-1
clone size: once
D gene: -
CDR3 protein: CASSLIAANYEQYF
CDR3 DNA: TGCGCCAGCAGCTTGATAGCGGCTAACTACGAGCAGTACTTC

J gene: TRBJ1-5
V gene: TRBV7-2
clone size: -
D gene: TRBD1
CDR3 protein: CASSLGPNRGNQPQHF
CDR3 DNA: TGTGCCAGCAGCTTAGGTCCGAACAGGGGAAATCAGCCCCAGCATTTT

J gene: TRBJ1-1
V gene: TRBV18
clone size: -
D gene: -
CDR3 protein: CASSPRGLNTEAFF
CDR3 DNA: TGTGCCAGCTCACCCAGGGGTCTGAACACTGAAGCTTTCTTT

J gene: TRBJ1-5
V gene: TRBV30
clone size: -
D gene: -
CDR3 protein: CAWSTTRAQHF
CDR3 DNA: TGTGCCTGGTCTACAACGCGGGCCCAGCATTTT

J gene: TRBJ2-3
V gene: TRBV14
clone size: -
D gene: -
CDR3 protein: CASSHRGDTQYF
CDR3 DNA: TGTGCCAGCAGCCACCGAGGAGATACGCAGTATTTT

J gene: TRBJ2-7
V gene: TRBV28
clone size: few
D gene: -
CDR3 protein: CASSSTDPYEQYF
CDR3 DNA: TGTGCCAGCAGTTCCACAGACCCCTACGAGCAGTACTTC

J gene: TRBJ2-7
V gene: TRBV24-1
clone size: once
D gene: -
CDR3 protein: CATSESGHPYEQYF
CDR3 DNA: TGTGCCACCAGTGAATCGGGTCACCCCTACGAGCAGTACTTC

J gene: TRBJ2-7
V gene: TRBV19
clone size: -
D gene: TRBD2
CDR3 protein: CASRGSGTKYYEQYF
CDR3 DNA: TGTGCCAGTAGGGGATCCGGGACTAAATACTACGAGCAGTACTTC

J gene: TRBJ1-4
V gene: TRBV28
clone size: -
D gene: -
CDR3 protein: CASTLNRKLFF
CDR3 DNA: TGTGCCAGCACCCTTAATCGAAAACTGTTTTTT

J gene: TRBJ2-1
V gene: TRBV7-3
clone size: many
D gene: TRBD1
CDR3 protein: CASSLRQGRMDEQFF
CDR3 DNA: TGTGCCAGCAGCTTAAGACAGGGGCGGATGGATGAGCAGTTCTTC

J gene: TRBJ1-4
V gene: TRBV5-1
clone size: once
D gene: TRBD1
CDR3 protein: CASSGQGASTNEKLFF
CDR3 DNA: TGCGCCAGCAGCGGACAGGGGGCATCGACTAATGAAAAACTGTTTTTT

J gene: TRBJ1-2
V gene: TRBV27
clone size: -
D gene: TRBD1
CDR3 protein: CASSDRGDYGYTF
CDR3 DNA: TGTGCCAGCAGTGACAGGGGGGACTATGGCTACACCTTC

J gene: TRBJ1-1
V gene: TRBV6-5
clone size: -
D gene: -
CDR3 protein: CASSYRETNTEAFF
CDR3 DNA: TGTGCCAGCAGTTACAGGGAGACGAACACTGAAGCTTTCTTT

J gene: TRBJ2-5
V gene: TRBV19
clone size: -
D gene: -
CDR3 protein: CASSIDSRGETQYF
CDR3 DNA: TGTGCCAGTAGTATAGATAGCAGGGGTGAGACCCAGTACTTC

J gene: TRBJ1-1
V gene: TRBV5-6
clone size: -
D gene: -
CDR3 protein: CASSLVRGNTEAFF
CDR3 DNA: TGTGCCAGCAGCTTGGTCAGGGGGAACACTGAAGCTTTCTTT

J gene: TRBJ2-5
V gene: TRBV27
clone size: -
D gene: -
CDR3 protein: CASSLYQQETQYF
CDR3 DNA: TGTGCCAGCAGTTTATATCAGCAAGAGACCCAGTACTTC

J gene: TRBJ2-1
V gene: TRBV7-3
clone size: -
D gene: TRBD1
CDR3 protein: CASSPWTGGSEQFF
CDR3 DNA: TGTGCCAGCAGCCCATGGACAGGGGGTAGCGAGCAGTTCTTC